This T cell receptor (beta chain) emerged from a study of control samples from healthy donors and cancer patients. The data were produced by immunoSEQ multiplex PCR, yet TCRdb's version contains in-frame clones alone and is incomplete. This sample has approximately 160,000 clones, with approximately 92% found just once. V lost 3 bases to trimming and J lost 2 bases, with 3 bases between them. Germline V CDR1 and CDR2: KGHDR, SFDVKD. CDR3 length equals 12 residues. This TCR came from a woman in her fifties or sixties in good health. The gene calls are TRBV24-1 and TRBJ1-2, with D unresolved. The sequenced sample was blood. The chain's CDR3 is CATSDPNYGYTF. Here the CDR3 DNA reads TGTGCCACCAGTGATCCGAACTATGGCTACACCTTC.